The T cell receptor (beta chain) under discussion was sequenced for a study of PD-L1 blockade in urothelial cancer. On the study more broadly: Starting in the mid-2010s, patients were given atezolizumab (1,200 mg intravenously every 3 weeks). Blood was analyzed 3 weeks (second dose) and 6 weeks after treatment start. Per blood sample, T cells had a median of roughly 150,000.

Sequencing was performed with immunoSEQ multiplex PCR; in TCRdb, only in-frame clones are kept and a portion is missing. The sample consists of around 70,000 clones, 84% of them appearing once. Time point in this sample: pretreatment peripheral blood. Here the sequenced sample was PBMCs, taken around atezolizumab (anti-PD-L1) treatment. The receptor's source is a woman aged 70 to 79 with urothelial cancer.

CDR3 in DNA: TGTGCCAGCAGTTTCGCGGGGCCTAGCTCCTACGAGCAGTACTTC. Protein sequence: CASSFAGPSSYEQYF. V usage is TRBV28 and J usage is TRBJ2-7; D perhaps matches TRBD2 (6 bases). With 3 bases removed from V and 0 bases from J, the gap between germline ends came to 12 bases. The CDR3 has 15 amino acids. CDR1 is MDHEN and CDR2 is SYDVKM in the germline V gene. Complete variable domain (other parts from reference TRBV28 and TRBJ2-7): DVKVTQSSRYLVKRTGEKVFLECVQDMDHENMFWYRQDPGLGLRLIYFSYDVKMKEKGDIPEGYSVSREKKERFSLILESASTNQTSMYLCASSFAGPSSYEQYFGPGTRLTVT.